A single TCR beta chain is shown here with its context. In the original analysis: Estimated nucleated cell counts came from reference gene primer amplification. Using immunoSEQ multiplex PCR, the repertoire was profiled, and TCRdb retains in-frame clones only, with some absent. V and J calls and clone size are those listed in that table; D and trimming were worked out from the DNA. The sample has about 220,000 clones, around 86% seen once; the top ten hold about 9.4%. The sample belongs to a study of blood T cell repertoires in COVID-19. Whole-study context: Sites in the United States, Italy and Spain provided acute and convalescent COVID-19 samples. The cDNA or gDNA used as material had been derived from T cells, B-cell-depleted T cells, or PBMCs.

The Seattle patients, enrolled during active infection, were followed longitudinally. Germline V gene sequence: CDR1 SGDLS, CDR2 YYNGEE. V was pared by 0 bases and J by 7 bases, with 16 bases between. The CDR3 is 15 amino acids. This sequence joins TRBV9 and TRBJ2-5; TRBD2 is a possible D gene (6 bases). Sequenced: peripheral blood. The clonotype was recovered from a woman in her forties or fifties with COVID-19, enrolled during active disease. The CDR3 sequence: CASSVEGPGSGTQYF. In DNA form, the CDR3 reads TGTGCCAGCAGCGTAGAGGGACCCGGGAGTGGGACCCAGTACTTC.